The 17 T cell receptor beta chains below all came from one sample that was sequenced in a study of sequential checkpoint blockade in melanoma. As for treatment: randomized to nivolumab then ipilimumab (arm A) or the reverse (arm B). TCRdb's table, derived via immunoSEQ multiplex PCR, lists solely in-frame clones and lacks some. The table records some 40,000 clones, roughly 32% of them present only once. Sequencing was performed on tumor tissue (inferred from file names), taken from a patient given nivolumab and ipilimumab in sequence. The receptor source for this set is a human donor with melanoma.

This chain connects TRBV18 to TRBJ2-5; D may be TRBD2 (6 bases). Deletions cut 5 bases from V and 3 bases from J, with 10 bases between. The CDR3 length is 13 residues. Germline CDR1 reads KGHSH; CDR2 reads LQKENI. CDR3 in amino acids: CASSGWGEETQYF. CDR3 DNA sequence: TGTGCCAGCTCAGGCTGGGGGGAAGAGACCCAGTACTTC.

This clone was detected a few times. The V gene is TRBV28, the J gene TRBJ2-5; 7 positions agree with TRBD2. This CDR3 has 16 amino acids. Germline CDR1 MDHEN, CDR2 SYDVKM. J gave up 4 bases and V 1 base, and 9 bases lay outside the gene matches. CDR3 loop: CASSLFGTWGGETQYF. The CDR3 nucleotides are TGTGCCAGCAGTTTATTCGGGACCTGGGGGGGAGAGACCCAGTACTTC.

This clone occurred a few times. The CDR3 DNA reads as TGTGCCAGCAGACCGTTAGGGACAGGCGATCAGCCCCAGCATTTT. Translated, it gives CASRPLGTGDQPQHF. The V gene is TRBV28, the J gene TRBJ1-5, with 8 bases identical to TRBD1. The V gene end was trimmed by 6 bases and the J gene end by 5 bases; junction bases not matched to a gene: 9. Germline CDR1 and CDR2: MDHEN and SYDVKM. The CDR3 covers 15 residues.

The V gene is TRBV28, the J gene TRBJ1-5; 8 positions match TRBD1. Germline V CDR1 and CDR2: MDHEN, SYDVKM. The CDR3 length is 16 residues. V lost 4 bases to trimming and J lost 7 bases; unmatched junction nucleotides: 12. As DNA, the CDR3 is TGTGCCAGCAGTTCCGCAGGGGGCGGAACGAGGCAGCCCCAGCATTTT. Amino acid sequence: CASSSAGGGTRQPQHF.

This clone was seen repeatedly, ten times or more. This sequence joins TRBV11-3 and TRBJ1-6; no firm D call. Trimming took 5 bases from V and 3 from J, leaving 11 bases between them. The CDR3 contains 15 residues. CDR1 is SGHNT, CDR2 YENEEA, per germline. CDR3 sequence (DNA): TGTGCCAGCAGCCTCTCCACGAACTATAATTCACCCCTCCACTTT. The encoded protein is CASSLSTNYNSPLHF.

V and J are TRBV19 and TRBJ2-1; 12 nucleotides agree with TRBD2. The CDR3 runs to 17 residues. Per germline, CDR1 LNHDA and CDR2 SQIVND (reference sequence). J gave up 6 bases and V 4 bases, and 10 bases lay outside the gene matches. CDR3 sequence (DNA): TGTGCCAGTAGTAAACCCCTGACTAGCGGGAGTGCCAATGAGCAGTTCTTC. Amino acids: CASSKPLTSGSANEQFF.

Only a few counts were recorded for this clone. The chain joins TRBV11-3 to TRBJ1-1; no clear D. The germline CDR1 and CDR2 sequences are SGHNT and YENEEA. Trimming removed 1 base from V and 0 bases from J, with 6 bases in between. The CDR3 spans 14 residues. DNA for the CDR3: TGTGCCAGCAGCTTAGTTTTGATGAACACTGAAGCTTTCTTT. Protein product: CASSLVLMNTEAFF.

This clone was counted between two and nine times. The chain carries TRBV6-8 and TRBJ2-4; TRBD2 might be the D (6 bases). CDR3 length: 16 residues. V shed 11 bases and J shed 1 base, with 21 bases lying between them. In germline, CDR1 is MNHGY, CDR2 SAAAGT. CDR3 DNA: TGTGCCGTCGGGACTGCTGGGTCTTCTGCCAAAAACATTCAGTACTTC. This sequence encodes CAVGTAGSSAKNIQYF.

This clone has a handful of counts. The chain links TRBV10-2 to TRBJ2-5; D is unclear. Germline values: CDR1 WSHSY, CDR2 SAAADI. Trimming took 4 bases from V and 1 from J, leaving 7 bases between them. The CDR3 is 13 amino acids. The CDR3 here is CASSATPQETQYF. DNA for the CDR3: TGCGCCAGCAGTGCTACACCCCAAGAGACCCAGTACTTC.

This clone was seen a handful of times. The chain carries TRBV28 and TRBJ2-7; tentatively, D is TRBD2 (5 bases). The CDR3 covers 13 residues. The V end lost 6 bases, the J end lost 4 bases, and 13 bases lay between the germline ends. Germline V gene data show CDR1 as MDHEN and CDR2 as SYDVKM. The CDR3 region is CASSPGLQYEQYF. CDR3 sequence (DNA): TGTGCCAGCAGCCCGGGGTTGCAGTACGAGCAGTACTTC.

V is TRBV19 and J is TRBJ2-7; D uncertain. The CDR3 length is 12 residues. Germline values: CDR1 LNHDA, CDR2 SQIVND (reference sequence). The V gene lost 10 bases and the J gene lost 7 bases, with 17 bases spanning the gap. The chain's CDR3 is CATRSPLGEQYF. The CDR3 bases are TGTGCCACCAGATCACCGTTGGGTGAGCAGTACTTC.

This chain connects TRBV11-3 to TRBJ2-1; 13 bases map to TRBD2. This CDR3 has 18 amino acids. V was pared by 5 bases and J by 1 base, with 8 bases of the junction left unmatched. Germline V gives CDR1 SGHNT, CDR2 YENEEA. The CDR3 is CASSLDRGLAGSYNEQFF. In nucleotides, the CDR3 is TGTGCCAGCAGCCTCGATCGGGGACTAGCGGGGTCCTACAATGAGCAGTTCTTC.

Remarks on this clone: Its ends do not fully match the called genes, so a read error is possible. The V and J genes are TRBV19 and TRBJ1-3; the D is unclear. This CDR3 is built from 15 residues. Germline lookup yields CDR1 LNHDA and CDR2 SQIVND (reference sequence). DNA for the CDR3: TGTGCCAGTAGTCTAGAGCTTCTACCCGGAAACACCATATATTTT. Protein: CASSLELLPGNTIYF.

V is TRBV6-8 and J is TRBJ2-7; TRBD1 aligns across 9 bases. Germline assignment: CDR1 MNHGY and CDR2 SAAAGT. The CDR3 spans 13 residues. Germline trimming cut 6 bases from V and 7 bases from J; bases unmatched to any gene: 7. In nucleotides, the CDR3 is TGTGCCAGCAGCGAGGGACAGGGTTGGGAGCAGTACTTC. This sequence encodes CASSEGQGWEQYF.

The rearrangement uses TRBV2 and TRBJ2-5; no reliable D call. The CDR3 consists of 13 residues. The V end lost 6 bases, the J end lost 4 bases, and 12 bases lay between the germline ends. Per germline, CDR1 SNHLY and CDR2 FYNNEI. DNA of the CDR3: TGTGCCAGCAGCATTAGGGAAGGAGAGACCCAGTACTTC. Translating gives CASSIREGETQYF.

This clone has a handful of counts. A read error may produce the germline difference seen at one junction end. The DNA holds an ambiguous or unread base, and X denotes its residue. The chain couples TRBV19 to TRBJ2-7, with TRBD1 matching 9 bases. The CDR3 extends over 17 amino acids. The germline gives CDR1 LNHDA, CDR2 SQIVND (reference sequence). In DNA, the CDR3 is TGTGCCAGTRGTATCTCTCCGGGACAGGGCCTTTTCTACGAGCAGTACTTC. Encoded protein: CASXISPGQGLFYEQYF.

V usage is TRBV9 and J usage is TRBJ2-1; no definite D call. Germline V gene sequence: CDR1 SGDLS, CDR2 YYNGEE. This CDR3 comprises 12 residues. Trimming took off 0 bases at V and 9 bases at J, with 7 bases between the two ends. The CDR3 coding sequence is TGTGCCAGCAGCGTAGGGGTTTCTGAGCAGTTCTTC. Translation gives CASSVGVSEQFF.